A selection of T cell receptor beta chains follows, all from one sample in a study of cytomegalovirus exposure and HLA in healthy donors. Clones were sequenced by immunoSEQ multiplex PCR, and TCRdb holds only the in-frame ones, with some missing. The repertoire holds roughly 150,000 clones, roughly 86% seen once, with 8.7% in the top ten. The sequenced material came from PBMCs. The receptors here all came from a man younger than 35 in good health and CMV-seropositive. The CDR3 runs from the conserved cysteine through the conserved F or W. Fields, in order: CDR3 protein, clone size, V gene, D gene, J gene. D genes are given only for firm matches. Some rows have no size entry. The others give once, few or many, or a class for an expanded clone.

CASSEPPGGEQYF NA TRBV6-1 NA TRBJ2-7
CASGLVFREADTQYF NA TRBV12-5 NA TRBJ2-3
CASTAAGGAETQYF NA TRBV11-2 TRBD1 TRBJ2-5
CASSNDSYEQYF NA TRBV2 NA TRBJ2-7
CASSMRAGGSSYEQYF NA TRBV19 NA TRBJ2-7
CSVEKGGTGQFF NA TRBV29-1 TRBD1 TRBJ2-1
CASSGTDQETQYF NA TRBV2 NA TRBJ2-5
CASSLDGQGDGYTF NA TRBV5-1 TRBD1 TRBJ1-2
CASSLSPGTYEQYF NA TRBV5-1 NA TRBJ2-7
CASSLTRTGEGYTF NA TRBV7-3 TRBD1 TRBJ1-2
CASSSYGTTGNTIYF once TRBV7-2 NA TRBJ1-3
CASSLTSGTGGYEQFF NA TRBV7-3 NA TRBJ2-1
CASSLGTGMTNIQYF NA TRBV5-4 TRBD1 TRBJ2-4
CASSTLQGDNQPQHF few TRBV19 TRBD1 TRBJ1-5
CASSWKGGDTEAFF once TRBV5-1 NA TRBJ1-1
CASSQELLAETQYF few TRBV14 NA TRBJ2-5
CASSRLAGDPSNEQFF NA TRBV7-8 TRBD2 TRBJ2-1
CASSLVYFGQGLMDTEAFF NA TRBV5-1 TRBD1 TRBJ1-1
CASSPDRAYEQYF NA TRBV5-1 TRBD1 TRBJ2-7
CASSPSPKETQYF NA TRBV9 NA TRBJ2-5
CATSREPGLYEQYF NA TRBV15 NA TRBJ2-7
CASSASASGSYNEQFF once TRBV19 TRBD2 TRBJ2-1
CASSIGGPNEQFF NA TRBV19 NA TRBJ2-1
CAWSGTSGTRNF NA TRBV30 TRBD2 TRBJ2-3
CASSRDRDGYTF once TRBV2 TRBD1 TRBJ1-2
CASSLAAVLNSPLHF NA TRBV7-9 NA TRBJ1-6
CASSLASGLGREQYF NA TRBV5-1 NA TRBJ2-7
CASGDRGSSYEQYF once TRBV5-6 TRBD1 TRBJ2-7
CASSTGGKGAEAFF NA TRBV5-1 TRBD1 TRBJ1-1
CASSLAQGGSGNTIYF once TRBV5-4 NA TRBJ1-3
CASSFGLGADYGYTF NA TRBV5-6 NA TRBJ1-2
CASSPGQGAAGAFF NA TRBV6-5 TRBD1 TRBJ1-1
CAISDPGTRGETQYF NA TRBV10-3 NA TRBJ2-5
CASSLAGILNTEAFF NA TRBV5-6 NA TRBJ1-1
CASSQDIPGQLAYEQYF NA TRBV14 TRBD1 TRBJ2-7
CASRGAGGMVETQYF NA TRBV27 TRBD2 TRBJ2-5
CASSLGREREQFF NA TRBV7-9 TRBD2 TRBJ2-1
CASSLRRSGDSYEQYF NA TRBV5-6 NA TRBJ2-7
CASSSRDRNTEAFF NA TRBV6-5 NA TRBJ1-1
CASSLGRETQYF NA TRBV5-1 NA TRBJ2-5
CASSLSNFYGYTF few TRBV11-2 NA TRBJ1-2
CASSGTVASAQYF NA TRBV2 NA TRBJ2-7
CASSYSRGANTEAFF NA TRBV6-5 NA TRBJ1-1
CATSNLGNTEAFF NA TRBV15 NA TRBJ1-1
CASSLGGDQETQYF NA TRBV7-8 NA TRBJ2-5
CASSPGQDNQPQHF NA TRBV18 TRBD1 TRBJ1-5
CASSLVGNSGGFRETQYF once TRBV27 TRBD2 TRBJ2-5
CASSLRGADAYEQYF NA TRBV5-5 TRBD2 TRBJ2-7
CASSRLLNTGELFF NA TRBV11-2 NA TRBJ2-2
CASAVGENTGELFF NA TRBV7-9 NA TRBJ2-2
CASSRLLDRMNTEAFF NA TRBV2 TRBD1 TRBJ1-1
CASSNRQGRETEAFF NA TRBV2 TRBD1 TRBJ1-1